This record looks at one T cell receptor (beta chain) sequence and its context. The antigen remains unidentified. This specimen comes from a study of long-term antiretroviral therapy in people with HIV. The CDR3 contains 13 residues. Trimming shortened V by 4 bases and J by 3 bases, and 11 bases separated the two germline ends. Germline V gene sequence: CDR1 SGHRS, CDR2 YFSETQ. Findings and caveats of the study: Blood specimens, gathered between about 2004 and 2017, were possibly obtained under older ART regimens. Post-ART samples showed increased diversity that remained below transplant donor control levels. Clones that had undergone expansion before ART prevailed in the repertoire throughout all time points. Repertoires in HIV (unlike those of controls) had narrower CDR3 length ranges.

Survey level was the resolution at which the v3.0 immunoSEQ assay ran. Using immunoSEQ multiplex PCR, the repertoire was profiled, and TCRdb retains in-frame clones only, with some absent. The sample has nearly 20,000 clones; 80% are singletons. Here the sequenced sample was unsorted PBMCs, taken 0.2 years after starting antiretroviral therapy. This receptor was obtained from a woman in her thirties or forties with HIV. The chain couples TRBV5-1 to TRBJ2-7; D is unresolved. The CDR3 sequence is CASSVDAYYEQYF. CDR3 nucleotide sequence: TGCGCCAGCAGCGTGGACGCCTACTACGAGCAGTACTTC.